Below are 2 T cell receptor beta chains sequenced from a single sample in a study of blood T cell repertoires in COVID-19. This table comes from immunoSEQ multiplex PCR, and its TCRdb copy is limited to in-frame clones, with some not included. The repertoire consists of about 240,000 clones, with approximately 87% occurring once and the leading ten covering 6.2%. Input material: peripheral blood. These receptors were obtained from a man between 60 and 75 years old with acute or convalescent COVID-19.

The chain carries TRBV25-1 and TRBJ2-7; 9 bases line up with TRBD1. From germline, CDR1 is MGHDK and CDR2 SYGVNS. This CDR3 contains 11 residues. The junction had 2 bases not matched to a gene; V was cut back by 9 bases and J by 5 bases. This CDR3 is CARGTGNEQYF. CDR3 in DNA: TGTGCCAGGGGGACAGGGAACGAGCAGTACTTC.

V usage is TRBV4-2 and J usage is TRBJ2-5; 8 nucleotides agree with TRBD1. CDR1 LGHNA and CDR2 YNFKEQ come from the germline V gene. The CDR3 has 14 residues. J was trimmed by 1 base and V by 4 bases; bases with no gene match: 2. CDR3 loop: CASSRTGSQETQYF. In nucleotides, the CDR3 is TGTGCCAGCAGCCGGACAGGGAGCCAAGAGACCCAGTACTTC.